The 32 T cell receptor beta chains below were found in one sample sequenced in a study of CD8+ T cells in alopecia areata. Sample treatment: oral pan-JAK inhibitor, 5-10 mg twice daily. cDNA reverse transcribed from extracted RNA served as the sequencing template. Produced via immunoSEQ multiplex PCR; TCRdb's table is partial and in-frame only. Of roughly 120,000 clones in the sample, 58% were seen once. Sample: CD8+ T cells sorted from blood, taken at week 4, from a patient treated with tofacitinib. The receptors were gathered from a human donor with alopecia areata.

This clone was counted a few times. The chain combines TRBV29-1 with TRBJ2-1; either TRBD1 or TRBD2 may supply D (5 bases each). The germline CDR1 and CDR2 sequences are SQVTM and ANQGSEA. This CDR3 spans 14 amino acids. Trimming removed 7 bases from V and 4 bases from J, with 17 bases in between. The CDR3 is CSAYVRDLYNEQFF. The CDR3 DNA reads TGCAGCGCTTACGTCCGGGACCTATACAATGAGCAGTTCTTC.

J is TRBJ2-5 and V is TRBV15, with 7 positions matching TRBD2. The V and J ends lost 5 bases and 1 base, in that order; junction bases with no gene match: 7. The germline V gene encodes CDR1 LNHNV and CDR2 YYDKDF (reference sequence). This CDR3 is 15 amino acids long. The CDR3 reads CATSGEGTFQETQYF. The CDR3 nucleotides are TGTGCCACCAGCGGGGAGGGGACTTTCCAAGAGACCCAGTACTTC.

The chain is built from TRBV30 and TRBJ1-1; the D gene is possibly TRBD1 (5 bases). The CDR3 covers 13 residues. Trimming took 4 bases from V and 4 from J, leaving 13 bases between them. Looked up from germline, CDR1 is GTSNPN and CDR2 is SVGIG (reference sequence). The CDR3 reads CAWTYAGGTEAFF. CDR3 nucleotides: TGTGCCTGGACGTACGCGGGGGGCACTGAAGCTTTCTTT.

Only a few counts were recorded for this clone. Here the CDR3 DNA reads TGTGCCAGCAGTTACTCGAGCCGGGTCTCTGGCTACACCTTC. As protein: CASSYSSRVSGYTF. The V gene is TRBV6-5, the J gene TRBJ1-2; unclear D gene. Trimming left V 0 bases short and J 7 bases short, with 12 bases between. CDR1 and CDR2 from the germline V gene are MNHEY and SVGAGI. The length of the CDR3 is 14 residues.

The chain employs TRBV9 and TRBJ2-7; no clear D gene. From germline, CDR1 is SGDLS and CDR2 YYNGEE. Trimming left V 0 bases short and J 2 bases short, with 9 bases between. CDR3 length equals 14 residues. CDR3 amino acids: CASSVVGSTYEQYF. CDR3 nucleotides: TGTGCCAGCAGCGTAGTCGGCTCGACCTACGAGCAGTACTTC.

The chain combines TRBV5-1 with TRBJ2-7; 10 nucleotides line up with TRBD1. CDR1 is SGHRS and CDR2 is YFSETQ in the germline V gene. The CDR3 is 14 amino acids. V was pared by 4 bases and J by 5 bases, with 6 bases of the junction left unmatched. Written as DNA, the CDR3 is TGCGCCAGCAGCACCCGGGACAGGGGCCACGAGCAGTACTTC. Translated, it gives CASSTRDRGHEQYF. Filled out from reference TRBV5-1 and TRBJ2-7, the complete variable domain reads KAGVTQTPRYLIKTRGQQVTLSCSPISGHRSVSWYQQTPGQGLQFLFEYFSETQRNKGNFPGRFSGRQFSNSRSEMNVSTLELGDSALYLCASSTRDRGHEQYFGPGTRLTVT.

The chain is built from TRBV2 and TRBJ2-2; D is uncertain. The CDR3 runs to 12 residues. The V gene's germline CDR1 is SNHLY and CDR2 FYNNEI. The V end lost 3 bases, the J end lost 10 bases, and 9 bases lay between the germline ends. This chain's CDR3 is CASSENEKELFF. DNA for the CDR3: TGTGCCAGCAGTGAGAACGAGAAGGAGCTGTTTTTT.

This clone was recorded a few times. The CDR3 spells CASSGGGQRDEQYF. CDR3 nucleotide sequence: TGTGCCAGCAGCGGAGGGGGACAGAGAGACGAGCAGTACTTC. The chain couples TRBV5-6 to TRBJ2-7, with a weak D call TRBD1 (7 bases). Trimming left V 4 bases short and J 5 bases short, with 16 bases between. The CDR3 covers 14 residues. From germline, CDR1 is SGHDT and CDR2 YYEEEE.

The chain joins TRBV2 to TRBJ2-4; a weak D match, TRBD2 (5 bases). The CDR3 spans 12 residues. Trimming removed 4 bases from V and 16 bases from J, with 17 bases in between. Germline V gives CDR1 SNHLY, CDR2 FYNNEI. CDR3 nucleotides: TGTGCCAGCAGTGGACTCCGGGATGAGGGTTACTTC. Its translation is CASSGLRDEGYF.

The chain couples TRBV27 to TRBJ2-3; TRBD2 aligns across 13 bases. Germline CDR1 is MNHEY and CDR2 is SMNVEV (reference sequence). Losses at the gene ends were 1 base for V and 3 bases for J; bases not matched to a gene: 4. This CDR3 is built from 17 residues. In DNA form, the CDR3 reads TGTGCCAGCAGTTTATTACGACTAGCGGGGGGTACAGATACGCAGTATTTT. Protein sequence: CASSLLRLAGGTDTQYF.

The chain recombines TRBV30 with TRBJ2-1; TRBD2 might be the D (5 bases). V lost 1 base to trimming and J lost 9 bases, with 10 bases between them. Germline-derived CDR1 and CDR2 are GTSNPN and SVGIG (reference sequence). The CDR3 runs 12 residues. CDR3 sequence reads: CAWSDRGFEQFF. Written as DNA, the CDR3 is TGTGCCTGGAGTGACAGAGGGTTTGAGCAGTTCTTC.

This chain joins TRBV5-6 and TRBJ1-2; 9 bases fit TRBD1. The V segment lost 2 bases and the J segment 6 bases; nucleotides outside the gene matches: 11. The CDR3 runs to 16 residues. Germline CDR1 is SGHDT and CDR2 is YYEEEE. The CDR3 coding sequence is TGTGCCAGCAGCTTCCTGCGTCTGACAGGGGGTAATGGCTACACCTTC. Translating gives CASSFLRLTGGNGYTF.

DNA of the CDR3: TGTGCCAGCAGCTTGGATAAAGGGTTAGGTAATTCACCCCTCCACTTT. It specifies CASSLDKGLGNSPLHF. V usage is TRBV5-6 and J usage is TRBJ1-6, with D uncertain. The V and J ends lost 0 bases and 6 bases respectively, with 13 bases between them. This CDR3 contains 16 residues. CDR1 is SGHDT, CDR2 YYEEEE, per germline.

The chain combines TRBV5-6 with TRBJ2-7; D is undetermined. Germline CDR1 and CDR2: SGHDT and YYEEEE. V lost 1 base, J lost 4 bases, and 12 bases lay in between. This CDR3 spans 14 amino acids. The CDR3 loop is CASSLFWEQYEQYF. CDR3 nucleotide sequence: TGTGCCAGCAGCTTGTTCTGGGAACAATACGAGCAGTACTTC.

This clone has only a few counts. The chain recombines TRBV7-6 with TRBJ1-6; no firm D call. The CDR3 spans 14 residues. Germline-derived CDR1 and CDR2 are SGHVS and FNYEAQ. V lost 2 bases and J 8 bases, leaving 10 bases between the germline ends. The CDR3 region is CASSLTRLDSPLHF. CDR3 coding DNA: TGTGCCAGCAGCTTAACCAGACTGGATTCACCCCTCCACTTT. The whole variable domain, remainder taken from reference TRBV7-6 and TRBJ1-6, is GAGVSQSPRYKVTKRGQDVALRCDPISGHVSLYWYRQALGQGPEFLTYFNYEAQQDKSGLPNDRFSAERPEGSISTLTIQRTEQRDSAMYRCASSLTRLDSPLHFGNGTRLTVT.

The chain combines TRBV9 with TRBJ1-2, with 9 nucleotides matching TRBD1. V lost 4 bases, J lost 4 bases, and 8 bases stayed unmatched. This CDR3 has 15 residues. Germline CDR1 reads SGDLS; CDR2 reads YYNGEE. The CDR3 DNA reads TGTGCCAGCAGCAAACCGGGACAGGGATTCTATGGCTACACCTTC. Translating gives CASSKPGQGFYGYTF.

The V gene is TRBV7-2, the J gene TRBJ2-1; D is perhaps TRBD2 (5 bases). V dropped 5 bases and J dropped 4 bases, with 12 bases sitting between them. The CDR3 runs to 14 residues. Germline V gene data show CDR1 as SGHTA and CDR2 as FQGNSA. CDR3 in amino acids: CASSPEGGYNEQFF. The CDR3 DNA reads TGTGCCAGCAGCCCCGAGGGCGGTTACAATGAGCAGTTCTTC.

Only one count was recorded for this clone. The V call is TRBV27, the J call TRBJ2-3, with 10 bases aligning to TRBD2. The CDR3 length is 16 residues. Germline V gene sequence: CDR1 MNHEY, CDR2 SMNVEV (reference sequence). V was pared by 3 bases and J by 0 bases, with 3 bases of the junction left unmatched. In nucleotides, the CDR3 is TGTGCCAGCAGTTTTCTTAGCGGGGGGAGCACAGATACGCAGTATTTT. Residues: CASSFLSGGSTDTQYF.

This chain links TRBV15 with TRBJ1-5, with D possibly being TRBD1 (5 bases). In germline, CDR1 is LNHNV, CDR2 YYDKDF (reference sequence). V gave up 8 bases and J gave up 2 bases, with 10 bases separating them. The length of the CDR3 is 13 residues. For the CDR3, the DNA is TGTGCCACCGGCGGGGGGGGCAATCAGCCCCAGCATTTT. It is translated as CATGGGGNQPQHF.

This clone turned up a few times. The CDR3 nucleotides read TGTGCCAGCCGGGGCTGGAGCACTGAAGCTTTCTTT. Residues: CASRGWSTEAFF. The chain is built from TRBV28 and TRBJ1-1; D is perhaps TRBD1 (5 bases). The V end lost 8 bases, the J end lost 4 bases, and 11 bases lay between the germline ends. The CDR3 contains 12 residues. In germline, CDR1 is MDHEN, CDR2 SYDVKM.

The table lists this clone with a few counts. V and J are TRBV19 and TRBJ2-1, with 7 bases identical to TRBD1. CDR1 is LNHDA and CDR2 is SQIVND in the germline V gene (reference sequence). The trim removed 6 bases at V and 2 bases at J, leaving 13 bases unmatched. The CDR3 is made up of 17 amino acids. The CDR3 loop is CASSSDRAVGTYNEQFF. The CDR3 nucleotides are TGTGCCAGTAGCTCTGACAGGGCCGTTGGGACCTACAATGAGCAGTTCTTC.

This clone was seen once. The chain couples TRBV28 to TRBJ2-7; 12 positions agree with TRBD1. V trimming: 5 bases; J trimming: 3 bases; junction bases outside the gene matches: 5. This CDR3 has 15 amino acids. Germline CDR1 is MDHEN and CDR2 is SYDVKM. The CDR3 spells CASSDGTGGYYEQYF. Here the CDR3 DNA reads TGTGCCAGCAGTGACGGGACAGGGGGCTACTACGAGCAGTACTTC.

This clone was seen a handful of times. V usage is TRBV6-5 and J usage is TRBJ1-1; a possible D gene is TRBD1 (5 bases). Germline-derived CDR1 and CDR2 are MNHEY and SVGAGI. V was cut by 0 bases and J by 0 bases, with 8 bases left in between. This CDR3 region has 15 residues. The CDR3 nucleotides are TGTGCCAGCAGTTACTCTCAGGGACTGAACACTGAAGCTTTCTTT. This codes for CASSYSQGLNTEAFF.

The chain joins TRBV7-9 to TRBJ2-7; D not certain. V dropped 6 bases and J dropped 4 bases, with 7 bases sitting between them. CDR3 length: 11 amino acids. Per the germline V gene, CDR1 is SEHNR and CDR2 is FQNEAQ (reference sequence). DNA for the CDR3: TGTGCCAGCAGTTCAGATTACGAGCAGTACTTC. Amino acid sequence: CASSSDYEQYF.

The chain couples TRBV25-1 to TRBJ2-7; D uncertain. V lost 4 bases and J 3 bases, leaving 4 bases between the germline ends. From germline, CDR1 is MGHDK and CDR2 SYGVNS. This CDR3 spans 11 amino acids. The CDR3 is CASSVGYEQYF. CDR3 nucleotides: TGTGCCAGCAGTGTGGGCTACGAGCAGTACTTC.

V gene TRBV5-1 combines with J gene TRBJ2-4; TRBD1 or TRBD2 may be the D gene (5 bases each). There are 16 residues in the CDR3. Germline loops: CDR1 SGHRS, CDR2 YFSETQ. V lost 3 bases to trimming and J lost 3 bases, with 16 bases between them. The CDR3 here is CASSSLGTRGKNIQYF. The CDR3 bases are TGCGCCAGCAGCTCCCTGGGGACCCGAGGCAAAAACATTCAGTACTTC.

This sequence joins TRBV25-1 and TRBJ1-1; D gene ambiguous. V lost 1 base to trimming and J lost 7 bases, with 7 bases between them. This CDR3 comprises 12 residues. Per the germline V gene, CDR1 is MGHDK and CDR2 is SYGVNS. DNA of the CDR3: TGTGCCAGCAGTGAATCAATTGATGAAGCTTTCTTT. Translated: CASSESIDEAFF.

The J gene is TRBJ1-1, the V gene TRBV5-6, with D hard to call. Per germline, CDR1 SGHDT and CDR2 YYEEEE. The V and J ends lost 4 bases and 3 bases respectively, with 4 bases between them. CDR3 length equals 11 residues. The CDR3 is CASSPHTEAFF. CDR3 DNA: TGTGCCAGCAGCCCTCACACTGAAGCTTTCTTT.

In this sample, this clone turned up a few times. The V call is TRBV30, the J call TRBJ1-5; TRBD1 might be the D (6 bases). Trimming stripped 4 bases from V and 4 bases from J, with 14 bases between. Germline V gene sequence: CDR1 GTSNPN, CDR2 SVGIG (reference sequence). This CDR3 is 14 amino acids long. The chain's CDR3 is CAWMSGVGNQPQHF. The CDR3 DNA reads TGTGCCTGGATGTCAGGGGTGGGAAATCAGCCCCAGCATTTT.

This chain joins TRBV16 and TRBJ2-2; D possibly corresponds to TRBD2 (5 bases). The germline V gene has CDR1 KGHSY and CDR2 FQNENV. The CDR3 is 12 residues long. Trimming pared 0 bases from V and 10 bases from J, leaving 6 bases between. CDR3 sequence: CASSQSGEELFF. The CDR3, as DNA: TGTGCCAGCAGCCAATCGGGAGAGGAGCTGTTTTTT.

V gene TRBV29-1 combines with J gene TRBJ2-1; D perhaps matches TRBD2 (6 bases). V lost 3 bases and J lost 6, with 9 bases in between. The CDR3 is 12 residues long. Germline V gene lookup returns CDR1 SQVTM and CDR2 ANQGSEA. The CDR3 here is CSVDAGTNEQFF. CDR3 nucleotides: TGCAGCGTTGACGCGGGGACCAATGAGCAGTTCTTC.

The V call is TRBV29-1, the J call TRBJ1-2; D is undetermined. Trimming took 2 bases from V and 2 from J, leaving 9 bases between them. This CDR3 is 13 amino acids long. Germline V CDR1 and CDR2: SQVTM, ANQGSEA. CDR3 sequence: CSVESRGNYGYTF. DNA of the CDR3: TGCAGCGTTGAATCTCGGGGAAACTATGGCTACACCTTC.